This T cell receptor (beta chain) was obtained from a study of beta chain features in type 1 diabetes. Study at large: Examined across all samples were about 110 million sorted cells. Study-wide findings and caveats: In patients and controls equally, PCR might favor templates that are shorter. Across all four CD4+ subsets, people with type 1 diabetes showed modestly shorter TCRB CDR3s.

The CDR3 consists of 14 residues. Germline CDR1 is SGHDN and CDR2 is FVKESK. The V gene lost 5 bases and the J gene lost 4 bases, with 14 bases spanning the gap. Reverse transcription of all isolated RNA meant that expressed TCRB transcripts were sequenced. Only in-frame clones appear in the TCRdb table, and some are missing; sequencing was by immunoSEQ multiplex PCR. The repertoire holds approximately 140,000 clones, about 7% seen once, with 1.3% to 1.5% in the top ten. As for this clone: No antigen is known for it.

This chain uses TRBV14 with TRBJ1-2; D ambiguous. This receptor was taken from a woman aged 25-40 years in good health. Input material: central memory CD4+ T cells from blood. CDR3 region: CASSVTRLGYGYTF. DNA of the CDR3: TGTGCCAGCAGCGTTACCCGACTTGGCTATGGCTACACCTTC.